The text below deals with one T cell receptor (beta chain). Trimming removed 6 bases from V and 9 bases from J, with 18 bases in between. This CDR3 contains 13 residues. This specimen belongs to a study of blood T cell repertoires in COVID-19. The data were produced by immunoSEQ multiplex PCR, yet TCRdb's version contains in-frame clones alone and is incomplete. This table has 150,000 to 200,000 clones, 94% appearing once. Source material: peripheral blood. This TCR was recovered from a man younger than 40 with COVID-19, enrolled during active disease. The chain is built from TRBV12-3 or TRBV12-4 and TRBJ2-7, with a possible D match to TRBD1 (6 bases). The CDR3 here is CASRDRPRERQYF. For the CDR3, the DNA is TGTGCCAGCAGGGACAGACCTAGGGAAAGGCAGTACTTC.